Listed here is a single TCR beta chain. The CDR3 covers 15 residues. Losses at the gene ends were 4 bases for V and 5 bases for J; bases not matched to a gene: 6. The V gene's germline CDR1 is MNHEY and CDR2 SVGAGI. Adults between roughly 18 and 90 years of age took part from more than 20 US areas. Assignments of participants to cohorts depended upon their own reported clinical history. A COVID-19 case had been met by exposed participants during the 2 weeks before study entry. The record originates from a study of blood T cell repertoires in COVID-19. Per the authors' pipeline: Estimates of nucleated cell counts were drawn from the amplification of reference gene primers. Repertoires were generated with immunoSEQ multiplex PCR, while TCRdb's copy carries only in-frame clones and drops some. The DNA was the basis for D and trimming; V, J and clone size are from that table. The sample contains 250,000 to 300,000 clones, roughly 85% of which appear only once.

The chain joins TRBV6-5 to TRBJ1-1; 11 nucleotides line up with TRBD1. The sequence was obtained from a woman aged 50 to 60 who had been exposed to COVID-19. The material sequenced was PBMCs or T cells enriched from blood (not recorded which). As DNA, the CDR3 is TGTGCCAGCAGTTGGACAGGGGGCGCGGGGACTGAAGCTTTCTTT. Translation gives CASSWTGGAGTEAFF.